This T cell receptor beta chain was captured by sequencing in a study of T cell responses to AZD1222 COVID-19 vaccine. V gave up 7 bases and J gave up 2 bases, with 12 bases separating them. The CDR3 length is 14 residues. Per germline, CDR1 LNHDA and CDR2 SQIVND (reference sequence). Assay: immunoSEQ multiplex PCR; the TCRdb copy retains only in-frame clones and omits some. The data contain about 140,000 clones, 90% of them singletons. The gene calls are TRBV19 and TRBJ2-1, with D perhaps TRBD2 (5 bases). This clonotype was obtained from an adult in good health. Specimen: peripheral blood, collected on day 0 of AZD1222 vaccination. The CDR3 protein is CASIPGRAYNEQFF. Written as DNA, the CDR3 is TGTGCCAGTATCCCGGGAAGGGCCTACAATGAGCAGTTCTTC.